The 32 T cell receptor beta chains below all came from one sample that was sequenced in a study of blood T cell repertoires in COVID-19. The assay was immunoSEQ multiplex PCR, and TCRdb's table has in-frame clones only and misses some. Here the sample spans around 270,000 clones, roughly 84% being singletons. Sequencing was performed on peripheral blood. All receptors come from a man aged 60-69 years with acute or convalescent COVID-19.

This clone was found once. The chain combines TRBV11-3 with TRBJ2-5; D unresolved. V lost 0 bases and J 1 base, leaving 3 bases between the germline ends. The CDR3 totals 13 residues. Looked up from germline, CDR1 is SGHNT and CDR2 is YENEEA. The DNA for the CDR3 is TGTGCCAGCAGCTTAGAAGCCCAAGAGACCCAGTACTTC. Amino acid sequence: CASSLEAQETQYF.

Notes on this clone: The sample holds other DNA sequences that translate to the same CDR3. The V gene is TRBV6-4, the J gene TRBJ2-1; 9 nucleotides line up with TRBD2. Germline V gene lookup returns CDR1 MRHNA and CDR2 SNTAGT. Trimming at V came to 4 bases and at J to 5 bases, leaving 6 bases not matched to a gene. The CDR3 consists of 15 residues. The CDR3 DNA reads TGTGCCAGCAGTGCTTCGTCTAGCGGGAACAATGAGCAGTTCTTC. Its protein is CASSASSSGNNEQFF.

CDR3 bases: TGTGCCAGCCATCCCCTGACAGGGGTAAATCAGCCCCAGCATTTT. Translating gives CASHPLTGVNQPQHF. The chain joins TRBV19 to TRBJ1-5; 8 bases align to TRBD1. Germline-derived CDR1 and CDR2 are LNHDA and SQIVND (reference sequence). Trimming took 9 bases from V and 4 from J; bases not matched to a gene: 11. CDR3 length: 15 residues.

The chain is built from TRBV4-1 and TRBJ2-2; D is perhaps TRBD2 (5 bases). Trimming shortened V by 4 bases and J by 0 bases, and 15 bases separated the two germline ends. Germline V gene lookup returns CDR1 MGHRA and CDR2 YSYEKL. CDR3 length: 17 residues. CDR3 bases: TGCGCCAGCAGCCCTGAGGGCAGGTTCGCGAACACCGGGGAGCTGTTTTTT. Protein product: CASSPEGRFANTGELFF.

The chain has TRBV7-3 and TRBJ1-1, with 7 bases lining up with TRBD1. The CDR3 is made up of 14 amino acids. Trimming took 3 bases from V and 1 from J; bases not matched to a gene: 2. CDR1 is SGHTA and CDR2 is FQGTGA in the germline V gene. In nucleotides, the CDR3 is TGTGCCAGCAGCTTGGGGACAGAGAACACTGAAGCTTTCTTT. Translation: CASSLGTENTEAFF.

The rearrangement joins TRBV11-2 to TRBJ1-4, with D unclear. Deletions cut 5 bases from V and 0 bases from J, with 7 bases between. The length of the CDR3 is 14 residues. Germline-derived CDR1 and CDR2 are SGHAT and FQNNGV. The CDR3 loop reads CASSLLATNEKLFF. DNA for the CDR3: TGTGCCAGCAGCCTACTTGCAACTAATGAAAAACTGTTTTTT.

This chain joins TRBV7-8 and TRBJ2-1; D not resolved. Trimming pared 0 bases from V and 0 bases from J, leaving 6 bases between. The CDR3 totals 15 residues. The germline V gene encodes CDR1 SGHVS and CDR2 FQNEAQ. This CDR3 reads CASSLARISYNEQFF. In nucleotides, the CDR3 is TGTGCCAGCAGCTTAGCGCGGATCTCCTACAATGAGCAGTTCTTC.

As concerns this clone: Other DNA sequences in this sample translate to the same CDR3. The gene calls are TRBV9 and TRBJ2-5; 9 bases agree with TRBD2. From germline, CDR1 is SGDLS and CDR2 YYNGEE. This CDR3 has 14 amino acids. V lost 0 bases, J lost 4 bases, and 1 base stayed unmatched. CDR3 sequence: CASSVGSGGETQYF. The CDR3 nucleotides read TGTGCCAGCAGCGTAGGTAGCGGGGGAGAGACCCAGTACTTC.

There are a few counts of this clone. J is TRBJ1-2 and V is TRBV7-9; D gene uncertain. This CDR3 is 15 amino acids long. The germline V and J ends were trimmed by 8 bases and 3 bases, with 19 bases remaining between them. The germline V gene encodes CDR1 SEHNR and CDR2 FQNEAQ (reference sequence). This chain's CDR3 is CASENPRPGDYGYTF. The DNA of the CDR3 is TGTGCCAGCGAGAATCCCAGGCCAGGCGACTATGGCTACACCTTC.

J is TRBJ2-1 and V is TRBV10-2; D perhaps matches TRBD2 (5 bases). The CDR3 is made up of 11 amino acids. Germline V gives CDR1 WSHSY, CDR2 SAAADI. Trimming pared 10 bases from V and 6 bases from J, leaving 10 bases between. In DNA form, the CDR3 reads TGCGCCACTAGCCGAATCAATGAGCAGTTCTTC. Its translation is CATSRINEQFF.

The rearrangement joins TRBV7-2 to TRBJ2-5; the match to TRBD2 covers 15 bases. The V and J ends lost 5 bases and 9 bases, in that order; junction bases with no gene match: 10. Germline CDR1 and CDR2: SGHTA and FQGNSA. CDR3 length equals 16 residues. The CDR3 DNA reads as TGTGCCAGCAGCCCCGGGACTAGCGGGAGGCGGGGGGCCCAGTACTTC. Its translation is CASSPGTSGRRGAQYF.

The gene calls are TRBV29-1 and TRBJ2-1; D is undetermined. Germline V gene data show CDR1 as SQVTM and CDR2 as ANQGSEA. Trimming stripped 6 bases from V and 12 bases from J, with 15 bases between. The CDR3 loop spans 11 amino acids. CDR3 DNA: TGCAGCGTGGTTTTGGAGCCTGGGCAGTTCTTC. Translation gives CSVVLEPGQFF.

The DNA of the CDR3 is TGTGCCAGCAGCTTGGCGGCCGGGGAGCTGTTTTTT. It specifies CASSLAAGELFF. V is TRBV11-2 and J is TRBJ2-2, with unresolved D. Germline values: CDR1 SGHAT, CDR2 FQNNGV. Trimming took off 3 bases at V and 6 bases at J, with 5 bases between the two ends. This CDR3 is built from 12 residues.

V and J are TRBV6-5 and TRBJ2-7; 13 nucleotides match TRBD2. V trimming: 0 bases; J trimming: 5 bases; junction bases outside the gene matches: 4. Germline V CDR1 and CDR2: MNHEY, SVGAGI. The CDR3 is 16 residues long. The CDR3 protein is CASSYSGTSGKDEQYF. CDR3 DNA: TGTGCCAGCAGTTACTCCGGGACTAGCGGGAAGGACGAGCAGTACTTC.

This rearrangement joins TRBV30 to TRBJ1-3; TRBD1 aligns across 8 bases. The CDR3 runs 20 residues. CDR1 and CDR2 from the germline V gene are GTSNPN and SVGIG (reference sequence). Unmatched junction bases numbered 17, after V lost 1 base and J lost 0 bases. The CDR3 here is CAWSGGGEDRGQSSGNTIYF. DNA of the CDR3: TGTGCCTGGAGTGGAGGGGGGGAAGACAGGGGACAATCCTCTGGAAACACCATATATTTT. The full variable domain, its missing parts supplied by reference TRBV30 and TRBJ1-3, is SQTIHQWPATLVQPVGSPLSLECTVEGTSNPNLYWYRQAAGRGLQLLFYSVGIGQISSEVPQNLSASRPQDRQFILSSKKLLLSDSGFYLCAWSGGGEDRGQSSGNTIYFGEGSWLTVV.

This clone has only a few counts. The rearrangement joins TRBV15 to TRBJ2-2; D remains ambiguous. CDR3 length equals 14 residues. Trimming removed 7 bases at V and 6 bases at J, with 15 bases between. Germline-derived CDR1 and CDR2 are LNHNV and YYDKDF (reference sequence). This CDR3 is CATMGQMYAGELFF. DNA of the CDR3: TGTGCCACCATGGGCCAGATGTACGCCGGGGAGCTGTTTTTT. Complete variable domain (other parts from reference TRBV15 and TRBJ2-2): DAMVIQNPRYQVTQFGKPVTLSCSQTLNHNVMYWYQQKSSQAPKLLFHYYDKDFNNEADTPDNFQSRRPNTSFCFLDIRSPGLGDTAMYLCATMGQMYAGELFFGEGSRLTVL.

The chain employs TRBV7-9 and TRBJ2-7; 11 nucleotides agree with TRBD1. The ends lost 1 base at V and 5 bases at J; junction bases unmatched: 10. The CDR3 length is 17 residues. Germline V CDR1 and CDR2: SEHNR, FQNEAQ (reference sequence). The DNA for the CDR3 is TGTGCCAGCAGCTTAGGGGTCGGGACAGGGGGAATTGACGAGCAGTACTTC. It translates to CASSLGVGTGGIDEQYF.

This clone was found once. This chain joins TRBV6-5 and TRBJ1-5; D gene ambiguous. V dropped 8 bases and J dropped 0 bases, with 11 bases sitting between them. The germline CDR1 and CDR2 sequences are MNHEY and SVGAGI. The CDR3 has 14 residues. CDR3 sequence: CASRHGNSNQPQHF. The CDR3 DNA reads TGTGCCAGCCGCCACGGGAATAGCAATCAGCCCCAGCATTTT.

This clone was counted a few times. The genes are TRBV2 and TRBJ2-7; 8 bases match TRBD1. There are 14 residues in the CDR3. From germline, CDR1 is SNHLY and CDR2 FYNNEI. J gave up 2 bases and V 5 bases, and 5 bases lay outside the gene matches. The CDR3: CASSWTGSPYEQYF. CDR3 DNA sequence: TGTGCCAGCAGTTGGACAGGGAGCCCCTACGAGCAGTACTTC.

The rearrangement uses TRBV7-2 and TRBJ1-2; perhaps TRBD1 as D (6 bases). V gave up 3 bases and J gave up 8 bases, with 19 bases separating them. Germline CDR1 and CDR2: SGHTA and FQGNSA. The CDR3 loop spans 15 amino acids. The CDR3 DNA is TGTGCCAGCAGCTTTATACAGGGAGGGCTCTTAGGCTACACCTTC. Translated, it gives CASSFIQGGLLGYTF.

The chain couples TRBV2 to TRBJ2-7, with 8 positions matching TRBD1. The trim removed 8 bases at V and 7 bases at J, leaving 13 bases unmatched. Germline loops: CDR1 SNHLY, CDR2 FYNNEI. The CDR3 covers 14 residues. In nucleotides, the CDR3 is TGTGCCAGCTGTTCCGGGACAGGTTTCTGGGAGCAGTACTTC. This codes for CASCSGTGFWEQYF.

The chain is built from TRBV12-3 or TRBV12-4 and TRBJ2-5; TRBD1 matches at 9 bases. The CDR3 is 13 residues long. The V and J ends lost 5 bases and 4 bases, in that order; junction bases with no gene match: 2. CDR3 bases: TGTGCCAGCAGTCGGACAGGGGCAGAGACCCAGTACTTC. Its translation: CASSRTGAETQYF.

The DNA of the CDR3 is TGCGCCAGCAGTGGAGGAGGACAGGGGGGGAATGAGCAGTTCTTC. Protein: CASSGGGQGGNEQFF. The J gene is TRBJ2-1, the V gene TRBV10-2; 10 nucleotides line up with TRBD1. Germline values: CDR1 WSHSY, CDR2 SAAADI. The CDR3 contains 15 residues. The V gene end was trimmed by 4 bases and the J gene end by 7 bases; junction bases not matched to a gene: 7.

This chain uses TRBV30 with TRBJ1-2; D ambiguous. The CDR3 is made up of 12 amino acids. V was shortened by 1 base and J by 6 bases, with 9 bases between the two germline ends. CDR1 is GTSNPN, CDR2 SVGIG, per germline (reference sequence). The CDR3 nucleotides are TGTGCCTGGAGTGAGGAGTGGAATGGCTACACCTTC. The encoded protein is CAWSEEWNGYTF.

The rearrangement links TRBV5-1 to TRBJ2-7, with D perhaps matching TRBD2 (5 bases). Trimming stripped 4 bases from V and 2 bases from J, with 7 bases between. CDR1 is SGHRS and CDR2 is YFSETQ in the germline V gene. The CDR3 spans 12 residues. CDR3 region: CASSTGAYEQYF. The CDR3 DNA reads as TGCGCCAGCAGCACCGGGGCCTACGAGCAGTACTTC.

The genes are TRBV4-2 and TRBJ1-1; no clear D gene. The CDR3 runs to 16 residues. The V end was cut by 0 bases, the J end by 2 bases, with 13 bases between. Germline CDR1 LGHNA, CDR2 YNFKEQ. In DNA form, the CDR3 reads TGTGCCAGCAGCCAAGATAGTCGCAGGATTAACACTGAAGCTTTCTTT. Amino acids: CASSQDSRRINTEAFF.

The sample holds one count of this clone. CDR3 loop: CATQNLNTEAFF. The DNA for the CDR3 is TGTGCCACCCAGAACCTGAACACTGAAGCTTTCTTT. The V gene is TRBV28, the J gene TRBJ1-1, with D unclear. V was trimmed by 10 bases and J by 0 bases, leaving 9 bases between them. Germline CDR1 and CDR2: MDHEN and SYDVKM. The CDR3 spans 12 residues.

The V and J genes are TRBV5-1 and TRBJ1-2; D uncertain. V was cut by 4 bases and J by 4 bases, with 11 bases left in between. There are 13 residues in the CDR3. Germline V CDR1 and CDR2: SGHRS, YFSETQ. CDR3 sequence: CASSLHRGYGYTF. The CDR3 DNA follows: TGCGCCAGCAGCCTTCATAGAGGCTATGGCTACACCTTC.

The rearrangement uses TRBV6-5 and TRBJ2-7, with a weak D call TRBD1 (6 bases). Germline CDR1 and CDR2: MNHEY and SVGAGI. Between the trimmed V and J ends, which lost 6 bases and 3 bases, there was a span of 12 bases. This CDR3 has 13 amino acids. The CDR3 here is CASSRTEFYEQYF. CDR3 DNA sequence: TGTGCCAGCAGCCGGACAGAGTTCTACGAGCAGTACTTC.

The sample holds a few counts of this clone. The chain joins TRBV10-3 to TRBJ1-5, with D possibly TRBD1 on 6 matching bases. The germline V and J ends were trimmed by 6 bases and 5 bases, with 14 bases remaining between them. This CDR3 comprises 14 residues. Germline assignment: CDR1 ENHRY and CDR2 SYGVKD. DNA of the CDR3: TGTGCCATCAGCCGGGACACGAGTGATCAGCCCCAGCATTTT. Its protein product is CAISRDTSDQPQHF.

The chain couples TRBV18 to TRBJ1-2; D is uncertain. The CDR3 contains 16 residues. V was trimmed by 3 bases and J by 7 bases, leaving 21 bases between them. CDR1 is KGHSH and CDR2 is LQKENI in the germline V gene. The CDR3 is CASSPRGTEEYGGYTF. The CDR3 DNA reads TGTGCCAGCTCACCGCGGGGAACGGAAGAGTATGGTGGCTACACCTTC.

V gene TRBV11-2 combines with J gene TRBJ2-1; TRBD2 aligns across 8 bases. The CDR3 is made up of 16 amino acids. Trimming took 0 bases from V and 3 from J; bases not matched to a gene: 4. Per germline, CDR1 SGHAT and CDR2 FQNNGV. The CDR3 is CASSLEAGGFYNEQFF. For the CDR3, the DNA is TGTGCCAGCAGCTTAGAGGCGGGAGGATTCTACAATGAGCAGTTCTTC. The variable domain in full, with the rest retrieved from reference TRBV11-2 and TRBJ2-1, is EAGVAQSPRYKIIEKRQSVAFWCNPISGHATLYWYQQILGQGPKLLIQFQNNGVVDDSQLPKDRFSAERLKGVDSTLKIQPAKLEDSAVYLCASSLEAGGFYNEQFFGPGTRLTVL.